This entry lists 12 T cell receptor beta chains sequenced from one sample in a study of beta chain features in type 1 diabetes listed by TCRdb under 2018. Overall study outcomes, separate from this receptor: A moderate but significant shortening of TCRB CDR3 length was observed in type 1 diabetes patients in all four CD4+ subsets.

Receptor libraries were prepared by the immunoSEQ multiplex PCR assay. The entire isolated RNA was reverse transcribed using the High Capacity cDNA Reverse Transcription Kit, and thus expressed TCRB transcripts were sequenced. TCRdb retrieved this table from immuneACCESS and kept in-frame rearrangements only. Not all clones are present; in checked studies, unresolved V genes account for under half, and no reason is known for the remainder. For this sample the table gives over 150,000 clones, of which around 8.4% were detected only once. The leading ten clones occupy 0.45% to 0.6% of the sample. These receptors are not linked to any known antigen. The sequenced material came from central memory CD4+ T cells from blood. The receptors stem from a woman aged 18-29 years with type 1 diabetes.

This clone came up a few times. This chain links TRBV5-1 with TRBJ1-2; 8 bases match TRBD1. The V segment lost 4 bases and the J segment 8 bases; nucleotides outside the gene matches: 4. The CDR3 is 12 residues long. Germline V gives CDR1 SGHRS, CDR2 YFSETQ. For the CDR3, the DNA is TGCGCCAGCAGCCCGGACAGGGACGGCTACACCTTC. Amino acid sequence: CASSPDRDGYTF.

The chain combines TRBV7-2 with TRBJ2-1; D not certain. Trimming shortened V by 6 bases and J by 0 bases, and 15 bases separated the two germline ends. Germline V gene lookup returns CDR1 SGHTA and CDR2 FQGNSA. This CDR3 comprises 16 residues. Written as DNA, the CDR3 is TGTGCCAGCAGTCCCCGTAGCCCGAGCTCCTACAATGAGCAGTTCTTC. Translating it yields CASSPRSPSSYNEQFF. The variable domain in full, with the rest retrieved from reference TRBV7-2 and TRBJ2-1, is GAGVSQSPSNKVTEKGKDVELRCDPISGHTALYWYRQSLGQGLEFLIYFQGNSAPDKSGLPSDRFSAERTGGSVSTLTIQRTQQEDSAVYLCASSPRSPSSYNEQFFGPGTRLTVL.

This clone was seen a handful of times. Other DNA sequences within the sample encode an identical CDR3. This sequence joins TRBV4-3 and TRBJ1-3, with D perhaps TRBD1 (6 bases). Per the germline V gene, CDR1 is LGHNA and CDR2 is YSLEER. The CDR3 length is 15 residues. V lost 0 bases and J 0 bases, leaving 6 bases between the germline ends. DNA for the CDR3: TGCGCCAGCAGCCAAGAAGGGGGCTCTGGAAACACCATATATTTT. This codes for CASSQEGGSGNTIYF.

The chain recombines TRBV4-1 with TRBJ1-5; 8 bases align to TRBD1. This CDR3 is 15 amino acids long. V was clipped by 2 bases and J by 4 bases; unmatched bases: 4. CDR1 is MGHRA and CDR2 is YSYEKL in the germline V gene. The CDR3 nucleotides read TGCGCCAGCAGCCAACTATGGACAGGGAATCAGCCCCAGCATTTT. It translates to CASSQLWTGNQPQHF.

This clone was recorded a few times. This chain uses TRBV6-5 with TRBJ2-3; 11 positions match TRBD2. CDR1 and CDR2 from the germline V gene are MNHEY and SVGAGI. There are 15 residues in the CDR3. J was trimmed by 4 bases and V by 2 bases; bases with no gene match: 2. The CDR3 protein is CASSYLAGGADTQYF. CDR3 in DNA: TGTGCCAGCAGTTACCTAGCGGGGGGAGCAGATACGCAGTATTTT.

The chain combines TRBV9 with TRBJ2-1, with TRBD2 matching over 7 bases. Germline trimming cut 3 bases from V and 14 bases from J; bases unmatched to any gene: 8. Germline CDR1 reads SGDLS; CDR2 reads YYNGEE. The CDR3 loop spans 12 amino acids. The DNA for the CDR3 is TGTGCCAGCAGCGAGCCCCTCGGGAGGAAGTTCTTC. Translating it yields CASSEPLGRKFF.

The CDR3 region has the DNA TGCGCCAGCAGCCAAGGAACAGGCCCAATAGGGGAGCAGTACTTC. Encoded protein: CASSQGTGPIGEQYF. The chain carries TRBV4-1 and TRBJ2-7; D possibly corresponds to TRBD1 (5 bases). This CDR3 contains 15 residues. CDR1 MGHRA and CDR2 YSYEKL come from the germline V gene. V lost 1 base and J lost 7, with 17 bases in between.

This clone was found a few times. The CDR3 bases are TGCGCCAGCAGCCCCCGGGGACAGGGGACTCAAGAGACCCAGTACTTC. It is translated as CASSPRGQGTQETQYF. The rearrangement joins TRBV5-1 to TRBJ2-5; 10 nucleotides agree with TRBD1. Germline loops: CDR1 SGHRS, CDR2 YFSETQ. CDR3 length equals 16 residues. V shed 4 bases, J shed 2 bases, and the junction held 8 bases outside the gene matches.

This clone was seen only a few times. This chain connects TRBV19 to TRBJ1-5; D perhaps matches TRBD1 (5 bases). Germline values: CDR1 LNHDA, CDR2 SQIVND (reference sequence). CDR3 length equals 15 residues. V gave up 8 bases and J gave up 2 bases, with 16 bases separating them. The CDR3 DNA is TGTGCCAGTCTTTCTGGGGGGGGACGCAATCAGCCCCAGCATTTT. Amino acids: CASLSGGGRNQPQHF. The entire variable domain, with the rest obtained from reference TRBV19 and TRBJ1-5, is as follows: DGGITQSPKYLFRKEGQNVTLSCEQNLNHDAMYWYRQDPGQGLRLIYYSQIVNDFQKGDIAEGYSVSREKKESFPLTVTSAQKNPTAFYLCASLSGGGRNQPQHFGDGTRLSIL.

The rearrangement links TRBV5-1 to TRBJ1-6; D may be TRBD1 (5 bases). The germline V gene encodes CDR1 SGHRS and CDR2 YFSETQ. The CDR3 is 15 residues long. Trimming took off 4 bases at V and 9 bases at J, with 17 bases between the two ends. CDR3 amino acids: CASSGGTRPRSPLHF. DNA for the CDR3: TGCGCCAGCAGCGGCGGGACGCGCCCCCGTTCACCCCTCCACTTT.

This chain joins TRBV6-6 and TRBJ2-3, with 10 bases aligning to TRBD2. The CDR3 loop spans 15 amino acids. Germline assignment: CDR1 MNHNY and CDR2 SVGAGI (reference sequence). V was clipped by 2 bases and J by 8 bases; unmatched bases: 7. CDR3 region: CASSYGTSDSGTQYF. CDR3 nucleotide sequence: TGTGCCAGCAGTTACGGGACTAGCGATTCCGGTACGCAGTATTTT.

This sequence joins TRBV9 and TRBJ2-5; 11 positions match TRBD2. V was pared by 3 bases and J by 5 bases, with 6 bases of the junction left unmatched. Per the germline V gene, CDR1 is SGDLS and CDR2 is YYNGEE. CDR3 size: 15 residues. The DNA for the CDR3 is TGTGCCAGCAGCGCGAGACTAGCGGGAAGGGAGACCCAGTACTTC. Translating it yields CASSARLAGRETQYF. Using reference TRBV9 and TRBJ2-5 for the parts outside the CDR3, the full variable domain is DSGVTQTPKHLITATGQRVTLRCSPRSGDLSVYWYQQSLDQGLQFLIQYYNGEERAKGNILERFSAQQFPDLHSELNLSSLELGDSALYFCASSARLAGRETQYFGPGTRLLVL.